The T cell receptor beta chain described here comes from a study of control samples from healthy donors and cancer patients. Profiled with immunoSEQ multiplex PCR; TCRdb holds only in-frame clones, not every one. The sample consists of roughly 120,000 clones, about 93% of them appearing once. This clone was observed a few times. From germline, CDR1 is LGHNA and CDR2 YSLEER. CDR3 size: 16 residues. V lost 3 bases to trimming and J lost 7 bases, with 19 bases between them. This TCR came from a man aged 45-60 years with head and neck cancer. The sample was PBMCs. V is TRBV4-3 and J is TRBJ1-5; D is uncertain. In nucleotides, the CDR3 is TGCGCCAGCAGCCAGCTTCGGGTTTTTTCCCTGCAGCCCCAGCATTTT. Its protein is CASSQLRVFSLQPQHF.